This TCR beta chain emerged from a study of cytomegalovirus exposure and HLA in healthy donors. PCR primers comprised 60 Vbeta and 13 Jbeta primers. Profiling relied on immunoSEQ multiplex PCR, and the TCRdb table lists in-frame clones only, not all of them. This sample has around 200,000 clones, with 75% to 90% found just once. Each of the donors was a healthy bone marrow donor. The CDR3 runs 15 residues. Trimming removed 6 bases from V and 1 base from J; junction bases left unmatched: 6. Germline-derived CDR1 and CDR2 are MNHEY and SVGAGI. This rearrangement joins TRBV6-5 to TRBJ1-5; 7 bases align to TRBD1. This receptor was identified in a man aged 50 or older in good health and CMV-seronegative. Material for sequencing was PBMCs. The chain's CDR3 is CASSRTGKSNQPQHF. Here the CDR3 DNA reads TGTGCCAGCAGCCGGACAGGCAAAAGCAATCAGCCCCAGCATTTT.